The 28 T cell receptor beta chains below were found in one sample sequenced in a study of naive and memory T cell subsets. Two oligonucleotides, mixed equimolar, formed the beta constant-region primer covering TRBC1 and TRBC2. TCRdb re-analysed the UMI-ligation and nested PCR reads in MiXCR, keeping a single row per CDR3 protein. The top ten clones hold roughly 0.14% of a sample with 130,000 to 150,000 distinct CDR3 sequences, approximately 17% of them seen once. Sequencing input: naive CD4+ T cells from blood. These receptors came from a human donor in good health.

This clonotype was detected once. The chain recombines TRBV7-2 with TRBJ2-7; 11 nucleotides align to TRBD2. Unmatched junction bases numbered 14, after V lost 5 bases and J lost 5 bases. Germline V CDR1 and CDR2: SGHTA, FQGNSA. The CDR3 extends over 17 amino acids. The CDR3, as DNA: TGTGCCAGCAGCGTCAGACTAGCGGGGCCGAGGTCCGACGAGCAGTACTTC. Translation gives CASSVRLAGPRSDEQYF.

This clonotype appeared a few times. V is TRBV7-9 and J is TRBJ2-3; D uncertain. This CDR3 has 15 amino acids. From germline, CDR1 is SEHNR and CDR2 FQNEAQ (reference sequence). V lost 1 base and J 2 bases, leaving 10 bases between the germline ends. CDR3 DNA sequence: TGTGCCAGCAGCTTAGAAGAAGGCTTCACAGATACGCAGTATTTT. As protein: CASSLEEGFTDTQYF.

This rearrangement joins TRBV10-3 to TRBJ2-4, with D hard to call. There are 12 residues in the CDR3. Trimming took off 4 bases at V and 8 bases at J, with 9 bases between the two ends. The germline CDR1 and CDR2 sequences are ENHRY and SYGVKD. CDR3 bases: TGTGCCATCAGTGCTCAAATGGACATTCAGTACTTC. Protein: CAISAQMDIQYF.

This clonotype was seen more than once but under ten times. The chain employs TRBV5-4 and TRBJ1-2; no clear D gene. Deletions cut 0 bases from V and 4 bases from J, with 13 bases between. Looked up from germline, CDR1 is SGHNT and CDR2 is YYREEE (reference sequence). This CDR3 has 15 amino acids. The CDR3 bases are TGTGCCAGCAGCTTGGATGGAGAGCCTTTCTATGGCTACACCTTC. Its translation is CASSLDGEPFYGYTF. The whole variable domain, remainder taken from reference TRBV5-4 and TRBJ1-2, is ETGVTQSPTHLIKTRGQQVTLRCSSQSGHNTVSWYQQALGQGPQFIFQYYREEENGRGNFPPRFSGLQFPNYSSELNVNALELDDSALYLCASSLDGEPFYGYTFGSGTRLTVV.

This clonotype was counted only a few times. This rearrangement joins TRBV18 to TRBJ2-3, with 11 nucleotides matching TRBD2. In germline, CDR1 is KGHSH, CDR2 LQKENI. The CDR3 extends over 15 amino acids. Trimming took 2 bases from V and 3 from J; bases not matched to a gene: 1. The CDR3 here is CASSPSSGRTDTQYF. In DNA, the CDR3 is TGTGCCAGCTCACCATCTAGCGGGAGGACAGATACGCAGTATTTT.

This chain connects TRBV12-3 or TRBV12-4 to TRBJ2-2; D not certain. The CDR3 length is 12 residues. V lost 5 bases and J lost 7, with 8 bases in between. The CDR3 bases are TGTGCCAGCAGTCTGTCTAGCGGGGAGCTGTTTTTT. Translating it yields CASSLSSGELFF.

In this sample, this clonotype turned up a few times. The CDR3 sequence is CASSLDTGRGTDTQYF. In nucleotides, the CDR3 is TGTGCCAGCAGCTTGGACACGGGGAGGGGCACAGATACGCAGTATTTT. V gene TRBV5-6 combines with J gene TRBJ2-3, with 7 bases matching TRBD2. Germline V lookup: CDR1 SGHDT, CDR2 YYEEEE. The CDR3 sequence is 16 residues long. With V trimmed by 0 bases and J by 1 base, 5 bases remained unmatched.

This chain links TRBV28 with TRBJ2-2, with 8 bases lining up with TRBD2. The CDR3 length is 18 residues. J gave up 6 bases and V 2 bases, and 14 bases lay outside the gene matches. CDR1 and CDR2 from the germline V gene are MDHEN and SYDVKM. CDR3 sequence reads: CASSLIRPLGGRSGELFF. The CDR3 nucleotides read TGTGCCAGCAGTTTAATCCGCCCACTTGGCGGGAGGTCCGGGGAGCTGTTTTTT.

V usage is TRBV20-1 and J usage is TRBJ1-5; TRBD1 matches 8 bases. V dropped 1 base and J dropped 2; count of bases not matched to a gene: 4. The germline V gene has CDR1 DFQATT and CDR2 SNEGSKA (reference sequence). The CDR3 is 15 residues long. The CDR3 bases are TGCAGTGCTAGAGCACCGGGACAGGGCAATCAGCCCCAGCATTTT. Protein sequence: CSARAPGQGNQPQHF.

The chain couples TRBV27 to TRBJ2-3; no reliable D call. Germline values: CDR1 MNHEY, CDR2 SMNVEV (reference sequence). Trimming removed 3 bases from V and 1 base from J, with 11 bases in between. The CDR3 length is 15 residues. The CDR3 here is CASSLGGAGTDTQYF. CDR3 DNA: TGTGCCAGCAGTTTGGGCGGTGCGGGCACAGATACGCAGTATTTT.

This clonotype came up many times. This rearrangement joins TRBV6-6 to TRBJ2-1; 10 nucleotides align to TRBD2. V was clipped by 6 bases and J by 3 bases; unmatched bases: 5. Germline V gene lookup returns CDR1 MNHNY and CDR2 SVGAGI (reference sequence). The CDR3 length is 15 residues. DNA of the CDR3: TGTGCCAGCAGCCTCACTAGCGGGGACTACAATGAGCAGTTCTTC. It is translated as CASSLTSGDYNEQFF.

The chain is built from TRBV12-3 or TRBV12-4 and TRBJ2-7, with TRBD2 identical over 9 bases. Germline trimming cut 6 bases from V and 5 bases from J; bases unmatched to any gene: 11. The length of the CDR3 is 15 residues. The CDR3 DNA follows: TGTGCCAGCAGCCCCCTTAGCGGGAGTATCCACGAGCAGTACTTC. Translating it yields CASSPLSGSIHEQYF.

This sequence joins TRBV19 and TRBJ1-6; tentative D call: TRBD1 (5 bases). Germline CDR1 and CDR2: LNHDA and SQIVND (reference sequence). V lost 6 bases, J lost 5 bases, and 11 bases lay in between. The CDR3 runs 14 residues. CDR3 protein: CASSSTGNNSPLHF. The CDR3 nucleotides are TGTGCCAGTAGCTCAACAGGAAATAATTCACCCCTCCACTTT.

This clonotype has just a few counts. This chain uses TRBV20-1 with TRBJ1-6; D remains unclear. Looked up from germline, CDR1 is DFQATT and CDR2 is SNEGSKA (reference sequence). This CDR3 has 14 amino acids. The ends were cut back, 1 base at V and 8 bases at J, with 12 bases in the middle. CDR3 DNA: TGCAGTGCTAGAGCGGAGGGTTGGCATTCACCCCTCCACTTT. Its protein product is CSARAEGWHSPLHF.

In DNA form, the CDR3 reads TGTGCCACCAGTGATTTGGGGAGCACAGATACGCAGTATTTT. Translating it yields CATSDLGSTDTQYF. The gene calls are TRBV24-1 and TRBJ2-3, with D unclear. The CDR3 runs to 14 residues. With 0 bases removed from V and 0 bases from J, the gap between germline ends came to 3 bases. From germline, CDR1 is KGHDR and CDR2 SFDVKD.

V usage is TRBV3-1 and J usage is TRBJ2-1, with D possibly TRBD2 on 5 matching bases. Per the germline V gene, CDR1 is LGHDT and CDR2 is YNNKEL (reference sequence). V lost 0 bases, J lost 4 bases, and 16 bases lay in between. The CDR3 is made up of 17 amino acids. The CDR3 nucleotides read TGTGCCAGCAGCCAAGATCGTGGCGGGCCGGGGTACAATGAGCAGTTCTTC. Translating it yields CASSQDRGGPGYNEQFF.

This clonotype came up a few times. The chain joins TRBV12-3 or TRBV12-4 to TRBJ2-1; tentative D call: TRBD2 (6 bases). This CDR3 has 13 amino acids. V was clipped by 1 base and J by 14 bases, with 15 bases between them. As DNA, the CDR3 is TGTGCCAGCAGTTTAGGGGAAGGGCGGGAAAAGTTCTTC. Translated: CASSLGEGREKFF.

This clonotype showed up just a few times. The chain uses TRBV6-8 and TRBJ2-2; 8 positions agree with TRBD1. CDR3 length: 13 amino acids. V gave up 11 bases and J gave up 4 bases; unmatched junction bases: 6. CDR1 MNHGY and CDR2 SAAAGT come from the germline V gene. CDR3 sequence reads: CAWRQGITGELFF. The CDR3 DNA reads TGTGCCTGGCGACAGGGGATCACCGGGGAGCTGTTTTTT.

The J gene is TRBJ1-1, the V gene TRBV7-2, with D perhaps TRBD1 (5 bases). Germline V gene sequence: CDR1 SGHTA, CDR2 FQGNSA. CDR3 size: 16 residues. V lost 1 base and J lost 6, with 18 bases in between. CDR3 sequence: CASSLEGPGLSAEAFF. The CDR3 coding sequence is TGTGCCAGCAGCTTAGAGGGACCGGGCCTCAGCGCTGAAGCTTTCTTT. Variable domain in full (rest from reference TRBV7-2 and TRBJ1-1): GAGVSQSPSNKVTEKGKDVELRCDPISGHTALYWYRQSLGQGLEFLIYFQGNSAPDKSGLPSDRFSAERTGGSVSTLTIQRTQQEDSAVYLCASSLEGPGLSAEAFFGQGTRLTVV.

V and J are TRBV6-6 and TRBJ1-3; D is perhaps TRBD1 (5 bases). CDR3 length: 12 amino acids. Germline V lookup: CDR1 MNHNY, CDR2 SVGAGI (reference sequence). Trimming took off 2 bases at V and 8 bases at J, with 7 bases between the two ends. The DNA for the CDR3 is TGTGCCAGCAGTTACCCGGGGGACACCATATATTTT. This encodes CASSYPGDTIYF.

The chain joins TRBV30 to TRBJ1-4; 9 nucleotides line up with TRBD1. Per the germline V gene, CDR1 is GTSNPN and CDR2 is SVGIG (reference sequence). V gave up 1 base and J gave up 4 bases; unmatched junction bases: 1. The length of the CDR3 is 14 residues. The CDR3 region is CAWSATGGNEKLFF. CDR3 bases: TGTGCCTGGAGTGCGACAGGGGGTAATGAAAAACTGTTTTTT.

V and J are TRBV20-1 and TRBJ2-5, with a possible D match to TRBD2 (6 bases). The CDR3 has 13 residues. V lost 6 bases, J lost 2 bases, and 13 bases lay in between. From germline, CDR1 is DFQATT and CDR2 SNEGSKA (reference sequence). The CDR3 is CSALGLHQETQYF. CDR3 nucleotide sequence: TGCAGTGCCCTCGGACTACATCAAGAGACCCAGTACTTC.

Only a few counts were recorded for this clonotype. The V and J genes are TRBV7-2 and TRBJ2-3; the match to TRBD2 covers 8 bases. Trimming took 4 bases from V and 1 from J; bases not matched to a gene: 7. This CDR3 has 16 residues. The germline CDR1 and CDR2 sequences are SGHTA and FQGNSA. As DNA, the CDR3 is TGTGCCAGCAGCTCCTACGGGGGGGGGCGCACAGATACGCAGTATTTT. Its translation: CASSSYGGGRTDTQYF.

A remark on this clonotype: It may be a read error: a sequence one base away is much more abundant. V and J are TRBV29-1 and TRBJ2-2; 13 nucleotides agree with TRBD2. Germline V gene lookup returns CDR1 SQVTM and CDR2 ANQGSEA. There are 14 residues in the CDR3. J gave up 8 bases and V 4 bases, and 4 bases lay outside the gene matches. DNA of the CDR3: TGCAGCGTTGGGACTAGCGGGAGAAGGGGGGAGCTGTTTTTT. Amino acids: CSVGTSGRRGELFF.

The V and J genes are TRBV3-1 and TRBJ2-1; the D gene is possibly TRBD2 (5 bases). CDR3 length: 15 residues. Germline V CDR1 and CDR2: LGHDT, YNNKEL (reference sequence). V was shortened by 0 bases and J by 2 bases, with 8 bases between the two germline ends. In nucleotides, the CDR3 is TGTGCCAGCAGCCAAGATACGGGGACCTACAATGAGCAGTTCTTC. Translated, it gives CASSQDTGTYNEQFF.

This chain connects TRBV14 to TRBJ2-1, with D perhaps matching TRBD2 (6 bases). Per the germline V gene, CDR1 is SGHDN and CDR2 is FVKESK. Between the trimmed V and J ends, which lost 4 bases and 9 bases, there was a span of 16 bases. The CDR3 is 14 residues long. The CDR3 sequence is CASSLGLPKGEQFF. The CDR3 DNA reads TGTGCCAGCAGCCTGGGACTGCCAAAGGGTGAGCAGTTCTTC.

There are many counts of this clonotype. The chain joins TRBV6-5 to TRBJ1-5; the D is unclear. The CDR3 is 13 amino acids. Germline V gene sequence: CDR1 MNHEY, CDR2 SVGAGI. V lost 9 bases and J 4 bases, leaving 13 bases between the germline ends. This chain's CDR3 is CASRLYRNQPQHF. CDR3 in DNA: TGTGCCAGTCGCTTGTACAGAAATCAGCCCCAGCATTTT.

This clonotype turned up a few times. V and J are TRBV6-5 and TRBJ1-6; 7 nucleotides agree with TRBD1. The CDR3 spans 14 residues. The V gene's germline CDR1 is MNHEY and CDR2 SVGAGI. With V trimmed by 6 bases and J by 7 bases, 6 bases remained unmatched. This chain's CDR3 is CASRSGTENSPLHF. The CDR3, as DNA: TGTGCCAGCAGATCCGGGACAGAAAATTCACCCCTCCACTTT.